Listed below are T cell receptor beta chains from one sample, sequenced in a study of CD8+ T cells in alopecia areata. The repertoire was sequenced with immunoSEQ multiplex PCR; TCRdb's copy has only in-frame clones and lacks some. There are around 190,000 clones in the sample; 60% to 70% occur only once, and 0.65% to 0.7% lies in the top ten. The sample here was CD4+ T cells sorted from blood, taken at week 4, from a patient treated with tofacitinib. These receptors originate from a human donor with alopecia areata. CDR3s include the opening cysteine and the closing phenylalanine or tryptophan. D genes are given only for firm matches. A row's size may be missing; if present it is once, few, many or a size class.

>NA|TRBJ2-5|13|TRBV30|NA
TGTGCCTGGAGTGCGACACCTTCGGAGACCCAGTACTTC
CAWSATPSETQYF
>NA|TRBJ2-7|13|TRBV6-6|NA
TGTGCCAGCAGTTACCGGGACCGCTACGAGCAGTACTTC
CASSYRDRYEQYF
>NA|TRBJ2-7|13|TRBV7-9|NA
TGTGCCAGCACCCTAGCAGGAATTCGCGAGCAGTACTTC
CASTLAGIREQYF
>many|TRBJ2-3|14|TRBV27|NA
TGTGCCAGCAGTTTAACACTCCTCACAGATACGCAGTATTTT
CASSLTLLTDTQYF
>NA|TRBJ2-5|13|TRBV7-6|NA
TGTGCCAGCAGCTCCAGGGTCCAAGAGACCCAGTACTTC
CASSSRVQETQYF
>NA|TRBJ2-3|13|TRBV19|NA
TGTGCCAGCGTCTCTAGGCAGGCAGATACGCAGTATTTT
CASVSRQADTQYF
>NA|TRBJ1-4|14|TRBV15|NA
TGTGCCACCAGCGTGGGAGGGGATAATGAAAAACTGTTTTTT
CATSVGGDNEKLFF
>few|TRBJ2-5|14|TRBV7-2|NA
TGTGCCAGCAGCTTAGCTCTAAGGAGGGAGACCCAGTACTTC
CASSLALRRETQYF
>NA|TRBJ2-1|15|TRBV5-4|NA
TGTGCCAGCAGCTTGGACATCAGCTCCTACAATGAGCAGTTCTTC
CASSLDISSYNEQFF
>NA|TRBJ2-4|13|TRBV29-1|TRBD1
TGCAGCGTTGTCCGGACAGGGCAAAACATTCAGTACTTC
CSVVRTGQNIQYF
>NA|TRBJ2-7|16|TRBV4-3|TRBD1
TGCGCCAGCAGCCAGTATCTCGGGACAGGGGGGGACGAGCAGTACTTC
CASSQYLGTGGDEQYF
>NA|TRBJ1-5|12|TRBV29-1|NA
TGCAGCGTGGGGGTAGGCAATCAGCCCCAGCATTTT
CSVGVGNQPQHF
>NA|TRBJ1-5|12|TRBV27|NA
TGTGCCAGCAGCGACTTCAATCAGCCCCAGCATTTT
CASSDFNQPQHF
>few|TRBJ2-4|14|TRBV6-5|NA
TGTGCCAGCAGTTACGAGTTTGCCGGGAACATTCAGTACTTC
CASSYEFAGNIQYF
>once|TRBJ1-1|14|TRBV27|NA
TGTGCCAGCAGTAAGGACCGAGCGAACACTGAAGCTTTCTTT
CASSKDRANTEAFF
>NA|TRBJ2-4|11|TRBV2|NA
TGTGCCAGCAGTGAACAGGGGTCGCAGTACTTC
CASSEQGSQYF
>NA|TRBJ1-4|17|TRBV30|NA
TGTGCCTGGAGTGCCGGCTTTCTTCCCTCGGGCGGCGAAAAACTGTTTTTT
CAWSAGFLPSGGEKLFF
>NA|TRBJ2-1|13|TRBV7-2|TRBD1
TGTGCCAGCAGCTTCCTACAGGGGTATGAGCAGTTCTTC
CASSFLQGYEQFF
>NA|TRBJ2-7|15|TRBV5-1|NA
TGCGCCAGCAGCCCAGATCCTAAGAGTGCCTACGAGCAGTACTTC
CASSPDPKSAYEQYF
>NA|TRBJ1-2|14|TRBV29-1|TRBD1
TGCAGCGTTGAACCTGGGACAGGGGGTGATAGCTACACCTTC
CSVEPGTGGDSYTF
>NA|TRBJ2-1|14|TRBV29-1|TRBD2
TGCAGCGTGGAGACTAGCGGGAGGGTGAATGAGCAGTTCTTC
CSVETSGRVNEQFF
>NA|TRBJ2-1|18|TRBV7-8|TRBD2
TGTGCCAGCAGCTTGGGGTGGGTCGCTAGCGGGAGGGAGAATGAGCAGTTCTTC
CASSLGWVASGRENEQFF
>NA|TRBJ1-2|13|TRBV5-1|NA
TGCGCCAGCAGCTTTGACAAGACCTATGGCTACACCTTC
CASSFDKTYGYTF
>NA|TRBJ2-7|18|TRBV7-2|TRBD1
TGTGCCAGCAGGATTACGGGACAGGGGAATTTCTACGGCTACGAGCAGTACTTC
CASRITGQGNFYGYEQYF
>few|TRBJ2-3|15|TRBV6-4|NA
TGTGCCAGCTCCTCCACGGAGGATTCTCCAGATACGCAGTATTTT
CASSSTEDSPDTQYF
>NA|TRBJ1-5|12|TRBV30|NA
TGTGCCTGGAGAAGGGACAATCAGCCCCAGCATTTT
CAWRRDNQPQHF
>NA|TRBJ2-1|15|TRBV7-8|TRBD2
TGTGCCAGCAGCTTACTAGCGGGAGTTGGGAATGAGCAGTTCTTC
CASSLLAGVGNEQFF
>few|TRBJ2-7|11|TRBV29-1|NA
TGCAGCGGGAGCTCAGCCCACGAGCAGTACTTC
CSGSSAHEQYF
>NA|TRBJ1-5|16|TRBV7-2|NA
TGTGCCAGCAGCTCAACGCCAGGGAAGGGCAATCAGCCCCAGCATTTT
CASSSTPGKGNQPQHF
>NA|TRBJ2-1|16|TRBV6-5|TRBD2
TGTGCCAGCAGTTACTCGAGGACTAGCGGGAGAAATGAGCAGTTCTTC
CASSYSRTSGRNEQFF
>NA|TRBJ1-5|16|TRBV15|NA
TGTGCCACCAGCAGACAAACAGGGAGAACCAATCAGCCCCAGCATTTT
CATSRQTGRTNQPQHF
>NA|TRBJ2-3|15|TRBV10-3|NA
TGTGCCATCAGTGAGTCTGTGCGGGAAGGTTACGCGCAGTATTTT
CAISESVREGYAQYF
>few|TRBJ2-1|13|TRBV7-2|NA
TGTGCCAGCAGCTTAGGCCACTACAATGAGCAGTTCTTC
CASSLGHYNEQFF
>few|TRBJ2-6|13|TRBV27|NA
TGTGCCAGCAGGGGGCCCGGGGCCAACGTCCTGACTTTC
CASRGPGANVLTF
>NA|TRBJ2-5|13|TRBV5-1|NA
TGCGCCAGCAAGGTCACACATCAAGAGACCCAGTACTTC
CASKVTHQETQYF
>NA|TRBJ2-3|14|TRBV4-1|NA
TGCGCCAGCAGCCAAGGGACTATCACAGATACGCAGTATTTT
CASSQGTITDTQYF
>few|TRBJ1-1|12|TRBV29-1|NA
TGCAGCGTTGACATACCAGGGTCTGAAGCTTTCTTT
CSVDIPGSEAFF
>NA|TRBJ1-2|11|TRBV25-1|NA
TGTGCCAGCAGTAACGGAGATGGCTACACCTTC
CASSNGDGYTF
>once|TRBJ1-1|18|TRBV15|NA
TGTGCCACCAGCAGAGATCCTCAGGCCGCTAGGACTAACACTGAAGCTTTCTTT
CATSRDPQAARTNTEAFF
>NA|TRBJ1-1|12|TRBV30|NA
TGTGCCTGGGCAAGGGGCCCCACTGAAGCTTTCTTT
CAWARGPTEAFF
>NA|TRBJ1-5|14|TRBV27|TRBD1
TGTGCCAGCAGGTTGGGACAGGAGAGTCAGCCCCAGCACTTT
CASRLGQESQPQHF
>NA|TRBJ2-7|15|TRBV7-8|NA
TGTGCCAGCAGCCCCTGGACTGCGGCGGCCTACGAGCAGTACTTC
CASSPWTAAAYEQYF